The source of this T cell receptor (beta chain) is a study of beta chain features in type 1 diabetes. Turning to the study itself: Cell yields, gender and age were comparable in patients and healthy donors. The number of sorted cells examined across all samples was 107,917,701.

Overall study results and limits: Fewer junction insertions and more nucleotide deletions appeared in type 1 diabetes patients.

The whole isolated RNA underwent reverse transcription, so sequencing captured expressed TCRB transcripts. Profiled with immunoSEQ multiplex PCR; TCRdb holds only in-frame clones, not every one. This sample carries fewer than 250,000 clones, about 14% of them seen once, and the ten largest clones take about 0.026%. On this clone: The antigen is not known.

With 0 bases removed from V and 9 bases from J, the gap between germline ends came to 10 bases. Germline CDR1 and CDR2: SGHRS and YFSETQ. CDR3 length: 14 residues. This TCR derives from a woman in her thirties or forties in good health. Sequenced: naive CD4+ T cells from blood. V gene TRBV5-1 combines with J gene TRBJ1-6; D is ambiguous. Here the CDR3 reads CASSLELDRSPLHF. CDR3 DNA sequence: TGCGCCAGCAGCTTGGAACTTGATCGTTCACCCCTCCACTTT.